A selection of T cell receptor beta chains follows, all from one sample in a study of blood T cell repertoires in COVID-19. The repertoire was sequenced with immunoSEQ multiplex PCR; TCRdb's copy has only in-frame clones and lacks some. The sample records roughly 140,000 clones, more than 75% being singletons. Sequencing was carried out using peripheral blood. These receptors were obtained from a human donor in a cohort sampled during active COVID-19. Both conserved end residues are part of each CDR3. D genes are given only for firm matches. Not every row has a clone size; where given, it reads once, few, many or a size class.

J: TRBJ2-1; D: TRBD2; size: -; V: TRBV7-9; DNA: TGTGCCAGCGGACTAGCGGTTGGGCCCAATGAGCAGTTCTTC; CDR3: CASGLAVGPNEQFF
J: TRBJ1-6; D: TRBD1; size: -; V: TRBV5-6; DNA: TGTGCCAGCAGTGGCGGACAGGGGGCTGTAGATAATTCACCCCTCCACTTT; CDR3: CASSGGQGAVDNSPLHF
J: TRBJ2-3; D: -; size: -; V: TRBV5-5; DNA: TGTGCCAGCAGCTTTCAGGGTTATAGCACAGATACGCAGTATTTT; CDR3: CASSFQGYSTDTQYF
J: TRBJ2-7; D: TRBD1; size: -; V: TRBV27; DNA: TGTGCCAGCAGTTTTATGACAGGGTACTACGAGCAGTACTTC; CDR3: CASSFMTGYYEQYF
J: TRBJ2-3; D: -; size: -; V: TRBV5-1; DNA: TGCGCCAGCAGCTTGGCAGTAGATACGCAGTATTTT; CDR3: CASSLAVDTQYF
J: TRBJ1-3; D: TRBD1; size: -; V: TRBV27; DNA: TGTGCCAGCATAAGTGTGCGGGACAGGTTTTTTTCTGGAAACACCATATATTTT; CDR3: CASISVRDRFFSGNTIYF
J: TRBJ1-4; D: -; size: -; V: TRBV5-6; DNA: TGTGCCAGCAGCTTGGTAGCAAATGAAAAACTGTTTTTT; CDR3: CASSLVANEKLFF
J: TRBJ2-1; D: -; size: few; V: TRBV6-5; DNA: TGTGCCAGCAGTTACCACCCTAGGCGGAATGAGCAGTTCTTC; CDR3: CASSYHPRRNEQFF
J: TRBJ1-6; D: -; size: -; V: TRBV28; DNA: TGTGCCAGCAGCGATCCGGGACTGATACCCCTCCACTTT; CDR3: CASSDPGLIPLHF
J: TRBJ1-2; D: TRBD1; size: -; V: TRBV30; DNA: TGTGCCTGGACAGGGGGCGGACCCCGCTACACCTTC; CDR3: CAWTGGGPRYTF
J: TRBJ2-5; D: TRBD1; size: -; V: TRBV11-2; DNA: TGTGCCAGCAGTACCGGGACAGCCGAAGAGACCCAGTACTTC; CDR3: CASSTGTAEETQYF
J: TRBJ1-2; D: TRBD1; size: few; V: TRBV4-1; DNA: TGCGCCAGCAGCCAAGCGGCAGGGGGCTCCTATGGCTACACCTTC; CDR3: CASSQAAGGSYGYTF
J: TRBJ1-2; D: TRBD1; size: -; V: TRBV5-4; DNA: TGTGCCAGCAGCTTCGCAGGACAGGGGGTCGATGGCTACACCTTC; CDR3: CASSFAGQGVDGYTF
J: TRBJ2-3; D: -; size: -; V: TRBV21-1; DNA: TGTGCCAGTTTGTCTCGTCTGGGCAGCATCACAGATACGCAGTATTTT; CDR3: CASLSRLGSITDTQYF
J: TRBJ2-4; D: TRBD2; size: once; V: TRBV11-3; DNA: TGTGCCAGCAGCGTGGGACTAGGTGCCAAAAACATTCAGTACTTC; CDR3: CASSVGLGAKNIQYF
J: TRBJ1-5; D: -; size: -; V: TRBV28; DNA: TGTGCCAGCACTTGGACAGTGAGCAATCAGCCCCAGCATTTT; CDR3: CASTWTVSNQPQHF
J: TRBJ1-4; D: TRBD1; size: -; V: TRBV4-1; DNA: TGCGCCAGCAGCCAGAGGACAGGGCTCACTGAAAAACTGTTTTTT; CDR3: CASSQRTGLTEKLFF
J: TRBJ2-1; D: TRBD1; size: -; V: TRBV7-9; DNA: TGTGCCAGCAGCGCCCTCTCCGGGACAGGGGCTTACAATGAGCAGTTCTTC; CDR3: CASSALSGTGAYNEQFF
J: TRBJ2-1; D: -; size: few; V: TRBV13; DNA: TGTGCCAGCAGCTTTATTCTCCGAGAAGCCAATGAGCAGTTCTTC; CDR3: CASSFILREANEQFF
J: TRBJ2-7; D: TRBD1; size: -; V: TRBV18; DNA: TGTGCCAGCTCACCACGACGGGACAGAAGCTACGAGCAGTACTTC; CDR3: CASSPRRDRSYEQYF
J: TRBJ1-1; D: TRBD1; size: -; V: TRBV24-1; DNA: TGTGCCACCAGTGGACAGGGTCGCACTGAAGCTTTCTTT; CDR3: CATSGQGRTEAFF
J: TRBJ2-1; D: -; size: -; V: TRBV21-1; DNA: TGTGCCAGCAGCACTCGGGACAGGTTGTACAATGAGCAGTTCTTC; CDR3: CASSTRDRLYNEQFF
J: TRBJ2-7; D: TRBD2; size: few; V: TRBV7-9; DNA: TGTGCCAGCAGCCGGGACTACCCCCTTTCCTACGAGCAGTACTTC; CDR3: CASSRDYPLSYEQYF
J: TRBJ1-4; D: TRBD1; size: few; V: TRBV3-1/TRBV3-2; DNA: TGTGCCAGCAGCCAAGGGACAGGGGGCAGGGAAAAACTGTTTTTT; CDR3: CASSQGTGGREKLFF
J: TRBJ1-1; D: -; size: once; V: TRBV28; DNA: TGTGCCAGCAGCCCCGGGACACCGTCGGAAGCTTTCTTT; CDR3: CASSPGTPSEAFF
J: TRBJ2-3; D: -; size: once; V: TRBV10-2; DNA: TGCGCCAGCAGTGAGTCTGTCAGTCTAGATACGCAGTATTTT; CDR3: CASSESVSLDTQYF
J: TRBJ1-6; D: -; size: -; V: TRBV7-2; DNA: TGTGCCAGCAGCTTCCTACCTCGTCTGACAGTGGCTAATTCACCCCTCCACTTT; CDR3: CASSFLPRLTVANSPLHF
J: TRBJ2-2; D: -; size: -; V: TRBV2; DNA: TGTGCCAGCAGTGAAAACAGGAACACCGGGGAGCTGTTTTTT; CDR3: CASSENRNTGELFF